This entry lists 5 T cell receptor beta chains sequenced from one sample in a study of tumor-infiltrating lymphocytes in primary liver carcinoma. Co-extracted RNA and DNA came from about 19-30 mg of unsorted bulk tissue. A primer matching the constant region was used to make TCR beta cDNA from 450 to 500 ng of total RNA. Three rounds of nested multiplex PCR with slightly modified ARM-PCR produced TCR beta libraries. Forward primers for TRBV1-TRBV30 and a C-beta reverse primer served the first two PCR rounds, at about 9 cycles each. TCRdb re-called the multiplex PCR reads through MiXCR, storing one row per CDR3 protein. The table records some 110,000 distinct CDR3 sequences, 64% of them present only once. Material for sequencing was liver tumor tissue from sampling region 3. Described subset: tumor region T3, left-lateral pole. Source of these receptors: a woman aged 55-69 years with primary liver carcinoma and hepatitis B virus infection.

The J gene is TRBJ2-7, the V gene TRBV29-1, with 7 bases fitting TRBD2. The CDR3 extends over 14 amino acids. The trim removed 7 bases at V and 2 bases at J, leaving 11 bases unmatched. Germline V CDR1 and CDR2: SQVTM, ANQGSEA. The CDR3 DNA follows: TGCAGCGATGGGGCTGTGGGAGGGACCTACGAGCAGTACTTC. Translated, it gives CSDGAVGGTYEQYF.

Turning to this clonotype: This may stem from a read error, because a much larger clone lies one nucleotide away. The chain is built from TRBV5-4 and TRBJ2-1; perhaps TRBD2 as D (6 bases). Germline CDR1 and CDR2: SGHNT and YYREEE (reference sequence). This CDR3 is built from 16 residues. The CDR3 DNA reads TGTGCCCGCAGCTTTGGCGCGGGAAGGGCGCAAAATGAGCAGTTCTTC. Amino acid sequence: CARSFGAGRAQNEQFF.

The V gene is TRBV28, the J gene TRBJ2-1; D is perhaps TRBD1 or TRBD2 (5 bases each). Trimming removed 6 bases from V and 0 bases from J, with 12 bases in between. Germline-derived CDR1 and CDR2 are MDHEN and SYDVKM. CDR3 length equals 15 residues. CDR3 amino acids: CASRVLGGSYNEQFF. The DNA for the CDR3 is TGTGCCAGCAGAGTACTTGGGGGCTCCTACAATGAGCAGTTCTTC.

This clonotype was counted a few times. V usage is TRBV7-9 and J usage is TRBJ1-1; 10 bases are shared with TRBD1. CDR3 size: 13 residues. Germline V gene data show CDR1 as SEHNR and CDR2 as FQNEAQ (reference sequence). With V trimmed by 5 bases and J by 7 bases, 4 bases remained unmatched. DNA of the CDR3: TGTGCCAGCAGCATGGGACAGGGGCTTGAAGCTTTCTTT. As protein: CASSMGQGLEAFF.

The rearrangement joins TRBV5-1 to TRBJ2-5, with D possibly being TRBD1 (5 bases). V shed 3 bases and J shed 13 bases, with 22 bases lying between them. This CDR3 has 14 residues. CDR1 SGHRS and CDR2 YFSETQ come from the germline V gene. CDR3 in DNA: TGCGCCAGCAGCTCTCAGGGATTGGAAGAGACCATGTACTTC. This gives the protein CASSSQGLEETMYF.